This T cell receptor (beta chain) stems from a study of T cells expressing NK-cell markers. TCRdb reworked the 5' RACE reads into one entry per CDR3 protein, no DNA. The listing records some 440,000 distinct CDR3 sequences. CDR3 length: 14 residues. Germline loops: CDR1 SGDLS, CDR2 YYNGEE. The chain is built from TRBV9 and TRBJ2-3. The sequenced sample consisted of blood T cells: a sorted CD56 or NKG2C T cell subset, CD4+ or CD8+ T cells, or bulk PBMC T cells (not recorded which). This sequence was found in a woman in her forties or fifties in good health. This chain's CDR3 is CASSPIQGTDTQYF.